This T cell receptor beta chain emerged from a study of OX40 agonist ivuxolimab in advanced cancers. Here immunoSEQ multiplex PCR was the method, and the copy in TCRdb shows in-frame clones only, minus some. The repertoire holds around 64,000 clones, about 87% seen once, with 0.3% to 0.4% in the top ten. CDR3 length equals 16 residues. J was trimmed by 0 bases and V by 5 bases; bases with no gene match: 8. Germline loops: CDR1 SGDLS, CDR2 YYNGEE. The chain joins TRBV9 to TRBJ2-7; 10 bases fit TRBD2. Sequenced here: CD4+ or CD8+ T cells sorted from blood, sampled in a trial of the OX40 agonist ivuxolimab. This clonotype was obtained from an adult with an advanced solid tumor such as melanoma, head and neck, liver or kidney cancer. CDR3 amino acids: CASSPFSSGSSYEQYF. The CDR3 bases are TGTGCCAGCAGTCCATTCTCTAGCGGGAGCTCCTACGAGCAGTACTTC.